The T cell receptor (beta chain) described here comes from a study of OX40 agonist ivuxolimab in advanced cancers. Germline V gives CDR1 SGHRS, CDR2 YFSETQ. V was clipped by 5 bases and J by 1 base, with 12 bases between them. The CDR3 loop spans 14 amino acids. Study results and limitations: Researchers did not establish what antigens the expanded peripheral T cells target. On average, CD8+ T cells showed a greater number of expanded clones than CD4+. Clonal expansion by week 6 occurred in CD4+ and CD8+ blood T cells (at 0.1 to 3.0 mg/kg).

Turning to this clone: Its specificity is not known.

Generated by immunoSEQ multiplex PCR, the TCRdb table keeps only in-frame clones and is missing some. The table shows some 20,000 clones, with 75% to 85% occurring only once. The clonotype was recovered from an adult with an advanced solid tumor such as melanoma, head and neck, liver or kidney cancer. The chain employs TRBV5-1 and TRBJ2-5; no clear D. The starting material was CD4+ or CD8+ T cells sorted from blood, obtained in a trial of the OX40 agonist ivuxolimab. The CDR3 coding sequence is TGCGCCAGCAGTCCCACTTCCATCCAAGAGACCCAGTACTTC. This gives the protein CASSPTSIQETQYF.